A selection of T cell receptor beta chains follows, all from one sample in a study of blood T cell repertoires in COVID-19. Sequencing was performed with immunoSEQ multiplex PCR; in TCRdb, only in-frame clones are kept and a portion is missing. The table lists approximately 53,000 clones, roughly 90% of them singletons. The source material was peripheral blood. These receptors all come from an elderly woman with acute or convalescent COVID-19. CDR3s include the opening cysteine and the closing phenylalanine or tryptophan. A D gene is named only where the DNA matches it firmly. Only part of the rows carry a size: once, few, many, or a class if the clone is expanded.

D	V	J	size	CDR3	DNA
TRBD2	TRBV4-1	TRBJ2-1	NA	CASSQVPRGASGSGNEQFF	TGCGCCAGCAGCCAAGTCCCCCGGGGAGCTAGCGGGAGTGGGAATGAGCAGTTCTTC
TRBD1	TRBV30	TRBJ1-4	NA	CAWMGQGNEKLFF	TGTGCCTGGATGGGACAGGGGAATGAAAAACTGTTTTTT
NA	TRBV7-9	TRBJ1-1	NA	CASIITGHPNTEAFF	TGTGCCAGCATCATTACGGGACATCCGAACACTGAAGCTTTCTTT
TRBD2	TRBV7-2	TRBJ2-2	NA	CASSLNVGLAGNTGELFF	TGTGCCAGCAGCTTAAATGTGGGACTAGCGGGCAACACCGGGGAGCTGTTTTTT
TRBD1	TRBV6-2/TRBV6-3	TRBJ1-5	NA	CASSSPGQGTYSNQPQHF	TGTGCCAGCAGTTCCCCGGGACAGGGGACCTATAGCAATCAGCCCCAGCATTTT
NA	TRBV28	TRBJ1-2	NA	CASSGLSWNGYGYTF	TGTGCCAGCTCAGGGCTGTCCTGGAATGGCTATGGCTACACCTTC
NA	TRBV5-1	TRBJ1-2	once	CASSFDRNYGYTF	TGCGCCAGCAGCTTCGACAGAAACTATGGCTACACCTTC
TRBD1	TRBV6-6	TRBJ1-2	NA	CASSHGQGDYGYTF	TGTGCCAGCAGCCACGGACAGGGGGACTATGGCTACACCTTC
NA	TRBV6-2/TRBV6-3	TRBJ1-6	NA	CASSQGYSPLHF	TGTGCCAGCAGCCAGGGGTATTCACCCCTCCACTTT
NA	TRBV11-2	TRBJ1-1	NA	CASSLQENTEAFF	TGTGCCAGCAGCTTACAGGAGAACACTGAAGCTTTCTTT
NA	TRBV19	TRBJ2-1	NA	CASSNLGTYNEQFF	TGTGCCAGTAGTAATCTAGGAACTTACAATGAGCAGTTCTTC
NA	TRBV6-7	TRBJ2-7	NA	CASSYSVISYEQYF	TGTGCCAGCAGTTACTCGGTAATCAGCTACGAGCAGTACTTC
NA	TRBV7-2	TRBJ1-2	NA	CASSSTQGLLDYGYTF	TGTGCCAGCAGCTCGACACAGGGCCTCCTAGACTATGGCTACACCTTC
TRBD1	TRBV7-9	TRBJ2-7	few	CASSLGTGNYEQYF	TGTGCCAGCAGCTTAGGGACAGGAAACTACGAGCAGTACTTC
NA	TRBV6-5	TRBJ2-1	NA	CATSQDSYNEQFF	TGTGCCACCAGTCAGGACTCCTACAATGAGCAGTTCTTC
TRBD2	TRBV4-1	TRBJ2-1	NA	CASSQTGLSSGSSNEQFF	TGCGCCAGCAGCCAAACAGGTCTGAGTAGCGGGAGTAGTAATGAGCAGTTCTTC
NA	TRBV9	TRBJ1-3	NA	CASSVGEAGNTIYF	TGTGCCAGCAGCGTAGGGGAGGCTGGAAACACCATATATTTT
NA	TRBV24-1	TRBJ1-2	NA	CATSDFGQGSGYTF	TGTGCCACCAGTGATTTTGGGCAGGGCTCTGGCTACACCTTC
TRBD1	TRBV30	TRBJ1-6	NA	CAWSVSGGSDSPLHF	TGTGCCTGGAGTGTTTCAGGGGGCTCGGATTCACCCCTCCACTTT
NA	TRBV19	TRBJ1-3	NA	CASSSWPGSGNTIYF	TGTGCCAGTAGTAGCTGGCCAGGCTCTGGAAACACCATATATTTT
TRBD1	TRBV7-8	TRBJ1-2	NA	CASSDRGYYGYTF	TGTGCCAGCAGTGACAGGGGCTACTATGGCTACACCTTC
NA	TRBV6-5	TRBJ2-7	NA	CASSYSLAHYEQYF	TGTGCCAGCAGTTACTCCCTAGCACACTACGAGCAGTACTTC
NA	TRBV29-1	TRBJ2-3	NA	CSVEGDTQGGYDTQYF	TGCAGCGTTGAAGGCGACACGCAGGGGGGATACGATACGCAGTATTTT
TRBD1	TRBV5-4	TRBJ2-1	NA	CAILRQGSYNEQFF	TGTGCCATCCTCCGACAGGGCTCCTACAATGAGCAGTTCTTC
NA	TRBV5-7	TRBJ2-7	once	CASSLGGHELRKQYF	TGTGCCAGCAGCTTGGGGGGGCATGAACTTCGGAAGCAGTACTTC
NA	TRBV20-1	TRBJ1-1	NA	CSASTGEAFF	TGCAGTGCTTCCACAGGTGAAGCTTTCTTT
NA	TRBV30	TRBJ1-2	NA	CAWSLYTNYGYTF	TGTGCCTGGAGTCTTTACACTAACTATGGCTACACCTTC
TRBD2	TRBV5-8	TRBJ2-7	NA	CASSLYFIGSGRTYEQYF	TGTGCCAGCAGCTTGTACTTTATAGGTAGCGGGAGAACCTACGAGCAGTACTTC
NA	TRBV7-2	TRBJ1-4	NA	CASSLADRANEKLFF	TGTGCCAGCAGCTTAGCGGACAGAGCCAATGAAAAACTGTTTTTT
TRBD2	TRBV5-4	TRBJ2-2	NA	CASSPGGRTGELFF	TGTGCCAGCAGCCCGGGAGGGCGCACCGGGGAGCTGTTTTTT
TRBD1	TRBV27	TRBJ1-1	NA	CASSLQGAGTEAFF	TGTGCCAGCAGTCTACAGGGGGCCGGGACTGAAGCTTTCTTT
TRBD1	TRBV7-8	TRBJ1-5	NA	CASSPNGQGRNQPQHF	TGTGCCAGCAGCCCGAACGGACAGGGTCGAAATCAGCCCCAGCATTTT
NA	TRBV5-1	TRBJ2-1	NA	CASSQDSYNEQFF	TGCGCCAGCAGCCAGGACAGCTACAATGAGCAGTTCTTC